This T cell receptor beta chain was identified during a study of T cells in localized non-small cell lung cancer. Clones were read by immunoSEQ multiplex PCR, and TCRdb kept only the in-frame ones, dropping some. The sample shows about 35,000 clones, roughly 90% of them seen only once. Germline V lookup: CDR1 SGHAT, CDR2 FQNNGV. The CDR3 sequence is 16 residues long. With respect to this clone: Germline is not matched at one junction end, which may reflect a read error.

This sequence originates from a female donor over 55 with stage II lung adenocarcinoma. Sequencing used peripheral blood mononuclear cells, obtained before any cancer treatment. The J gene is TRBJ2-2, the V gene TRBV11-2; perhaps D is TRBD1 or TRBD2 (5 bases each). CDR3 amino acids: CASSLDRAGREGELLF. The CDR3 nucleotides are TGTGCCAGCAGCTTAGATCGGGCAGGGCGCGAAGGGGAGCTGCTTTTT.